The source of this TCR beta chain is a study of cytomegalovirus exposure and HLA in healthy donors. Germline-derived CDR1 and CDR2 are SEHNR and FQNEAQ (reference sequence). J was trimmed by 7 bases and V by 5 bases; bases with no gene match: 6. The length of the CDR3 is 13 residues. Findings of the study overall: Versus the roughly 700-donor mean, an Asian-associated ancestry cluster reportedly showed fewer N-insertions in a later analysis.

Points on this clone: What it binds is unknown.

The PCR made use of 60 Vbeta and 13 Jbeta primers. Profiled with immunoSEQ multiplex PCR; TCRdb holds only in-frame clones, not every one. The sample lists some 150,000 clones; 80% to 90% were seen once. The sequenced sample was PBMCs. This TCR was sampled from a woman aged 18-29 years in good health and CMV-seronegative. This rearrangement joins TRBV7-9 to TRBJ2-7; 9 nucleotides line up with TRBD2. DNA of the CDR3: TGTGCCAGCAGCCTGAGCGGGAGGTGGGAGCAGTACTTC. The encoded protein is CASSLSGRWEQYF.